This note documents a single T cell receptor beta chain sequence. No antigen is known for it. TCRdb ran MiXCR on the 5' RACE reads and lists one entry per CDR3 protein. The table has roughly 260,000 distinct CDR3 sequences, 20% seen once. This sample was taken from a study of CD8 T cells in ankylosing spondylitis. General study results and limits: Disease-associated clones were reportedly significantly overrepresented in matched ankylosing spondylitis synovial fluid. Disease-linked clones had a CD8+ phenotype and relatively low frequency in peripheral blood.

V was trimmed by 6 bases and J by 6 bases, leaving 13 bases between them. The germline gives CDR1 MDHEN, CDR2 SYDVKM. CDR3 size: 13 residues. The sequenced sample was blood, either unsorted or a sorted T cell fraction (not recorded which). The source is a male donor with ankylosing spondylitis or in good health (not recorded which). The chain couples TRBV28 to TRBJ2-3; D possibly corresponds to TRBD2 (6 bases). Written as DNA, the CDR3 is TGTGCCAGCAGCGGTGGGGGGATGGATACGCAGTATTTT. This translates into CASSGGGMDTQYF.